This T cell receptor (beta chain) was recorded in a study of T cell responses to AZD1222 COVID-19 vaccine. Study observations and caveats: White British donors predominated, females outnumbered males, and clonal diversity was possibly underestimated.

There are 13 residues in the CDR3. The germline V gene has CDR1 LGHDT and CDR2 YNNKEL (reference sequence). With 5 bases removed from V and 3 bases from J, the gap between germline ends came to 7 bases. The repertoire was sequenced with immunoSEQ multiplex PCR; TCRdb's copy has only in-frame clones and lacks some. Among about 160,000 clones, 85% to 95% were seen once, and the ten largest hold 0.7% to 0.9%. Notes on this clone: The antigen is unknown.

Sample: peripheral blood, taken on day 0 of AZD1222 vaccination. V gene TRBV3-1 (or the pseudogene TRBV3-2) combines with J gene TRBJ2-2; no definite D call. The clonotype comes from an adult in good health. CDR3 protein: CASSSLYTGELFF. The CDR3 region has the DNA TGTGCCAGCAGCTCTCTCTACACCGGGGAGCTGTTTTTT.